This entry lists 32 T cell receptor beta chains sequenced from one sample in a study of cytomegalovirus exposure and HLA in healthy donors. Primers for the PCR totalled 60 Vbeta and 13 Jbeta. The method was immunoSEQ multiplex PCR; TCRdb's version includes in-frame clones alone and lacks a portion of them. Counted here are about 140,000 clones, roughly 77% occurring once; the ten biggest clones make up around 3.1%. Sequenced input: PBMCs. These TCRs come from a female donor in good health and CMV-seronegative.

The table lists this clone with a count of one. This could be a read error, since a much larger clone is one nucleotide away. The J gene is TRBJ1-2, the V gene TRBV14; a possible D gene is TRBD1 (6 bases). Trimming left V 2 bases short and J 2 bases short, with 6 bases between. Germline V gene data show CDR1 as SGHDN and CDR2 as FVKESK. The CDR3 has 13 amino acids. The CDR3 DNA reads TGTGCCAGCAGCCAAACAGGGAACTATGGCTACACCTTC. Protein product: CASSQTGNYGYTF.

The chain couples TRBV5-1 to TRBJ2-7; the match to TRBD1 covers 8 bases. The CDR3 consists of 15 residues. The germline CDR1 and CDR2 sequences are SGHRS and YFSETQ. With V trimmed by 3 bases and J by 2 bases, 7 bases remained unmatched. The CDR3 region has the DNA TGCGCCAGCAGCTGGGGACAGGATATCGCCTACGAGCAGTACTTC. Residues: CASSWGQDIAYEQYF.

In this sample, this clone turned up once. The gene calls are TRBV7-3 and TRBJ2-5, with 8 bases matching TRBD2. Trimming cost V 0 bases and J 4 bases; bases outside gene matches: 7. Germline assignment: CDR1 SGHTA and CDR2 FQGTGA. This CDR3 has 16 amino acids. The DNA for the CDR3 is TGTGCCAGCAGCTTAACGGGTCGGGGGGGCACAGAGACCCAGTACTTC. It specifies CASSLTGRGGTETQYF.

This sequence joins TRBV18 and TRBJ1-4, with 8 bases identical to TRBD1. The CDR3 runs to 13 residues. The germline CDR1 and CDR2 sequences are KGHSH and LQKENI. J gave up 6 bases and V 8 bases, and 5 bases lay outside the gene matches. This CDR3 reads CASRDRLHEKLFF. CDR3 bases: TGTGCCAGCCGGGACAGGTTACATGAAAAACTGTTTTTT.

The CDR3, as DNA: TGTGCCAGCAGTTATGATGACAGCCAAGAGACCCAGTACTTC. Translation gives CASSYDDSQETQYF. J is TRBJ2-5 and V is TRBV6-5; D might be TRBD1 (5 bases). Trimming cost V 3 bases and J 1 base, with 9 bases left between them. The CDR3 has 14 residues. Germline V gives CDR1 MNHEY, CDR2 SVGAGI.

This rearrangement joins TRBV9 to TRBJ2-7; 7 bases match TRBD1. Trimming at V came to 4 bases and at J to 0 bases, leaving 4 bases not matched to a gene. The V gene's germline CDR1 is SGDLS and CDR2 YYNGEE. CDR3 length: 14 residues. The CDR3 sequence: CASSLGQFSYEQYF. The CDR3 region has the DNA TGTGCCAGCAGCCTGGGACAGTTCTCCTACGAGCAGTACTTC.

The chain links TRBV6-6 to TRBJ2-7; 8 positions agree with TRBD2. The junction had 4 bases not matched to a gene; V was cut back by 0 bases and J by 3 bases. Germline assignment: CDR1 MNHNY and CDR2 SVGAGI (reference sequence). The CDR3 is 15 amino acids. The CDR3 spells CASSYSGLAYYEQYF. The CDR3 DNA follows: TGTGCCAGCAGTTACTCCGGACTAGCTTACTACGAGCAGTACTTC.

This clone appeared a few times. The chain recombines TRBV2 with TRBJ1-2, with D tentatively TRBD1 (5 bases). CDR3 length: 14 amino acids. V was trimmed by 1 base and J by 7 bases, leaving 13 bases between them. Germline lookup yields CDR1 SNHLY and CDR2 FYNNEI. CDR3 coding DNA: TGTGCCAGCAGTGAAGGCTACAGGATAGGTGGCTACACCTTC. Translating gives CASSEGYRIGGYTF.

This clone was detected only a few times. The CDR3 protein is CASSLNPGLAGLAKNIQYF. CDR3 nucleotide sequence: TGTGCCAGCAGCTTAAACCCGGGACTAGCGGGACTCGCCAAAAACATTCAGTACTTC. The chain is built from TRBV5-5 and TRBJ2-4, with 13 bases lining up with TRBD2. Trimming cost V 2 bases and J 1 base; bases outside gene matches: 9. Germline values: CDR1 SGHKS, CDR2 YYEKEE (reference sequence). CDR3 length: 19 residues.

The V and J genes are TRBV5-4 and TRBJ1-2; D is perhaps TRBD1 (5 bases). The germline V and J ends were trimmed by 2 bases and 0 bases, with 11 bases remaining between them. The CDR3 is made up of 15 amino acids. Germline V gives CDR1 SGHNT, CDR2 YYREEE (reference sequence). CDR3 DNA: TGTGCCAGCAGCTTCAGCGGGGCCCCTAACTATGGCTACACCTTC. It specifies CASSFSGAPNYGYTF.

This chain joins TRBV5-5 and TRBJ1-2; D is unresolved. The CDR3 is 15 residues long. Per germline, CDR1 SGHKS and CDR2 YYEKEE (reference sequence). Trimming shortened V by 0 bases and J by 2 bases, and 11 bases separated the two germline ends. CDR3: CASSLDAGGNYGYTF. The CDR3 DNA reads TGTGCCAGCAGCTTGGATGCGGGTGGGAACTATGGCTACACCTTC. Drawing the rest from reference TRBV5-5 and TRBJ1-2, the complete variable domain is DAGVTQSPTHLIKTRGQQVTLRCSPISGHKSVSWYQQVLGQGPQFIFQYYEKEERGRGNFPDRFSARQFPNYSSELNVNALLLGDSALYLCASSLDAGGNYGYTFGSGTRLTVV.

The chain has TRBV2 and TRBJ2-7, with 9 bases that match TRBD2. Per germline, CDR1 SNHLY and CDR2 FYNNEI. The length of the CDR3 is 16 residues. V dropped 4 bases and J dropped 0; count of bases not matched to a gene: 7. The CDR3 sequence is CASSVYGGGASYEQYF. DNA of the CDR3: TGTGCCAGCAGTGTGTACGGCGGGGGGGCCTCCTACGAGCAGTACTTC.

CDR3 sequence reads: CASSLASQNNQPQHF. CDR3 DNA sequence: TGTGCCAGCAGCTTAGCATCTCAGAACAATCAGCCCCAGCATTTT. The chain carries TRBV7-2 and TRBJ1-5; D is ambiguous. V was shortened by 0 bases and J by 3 bases, with 9 bases between the two germline ends. The germline CDR1 and CDR2 sequences are SGHTA and FQGNSA. The CDR3 is 15 residues long.

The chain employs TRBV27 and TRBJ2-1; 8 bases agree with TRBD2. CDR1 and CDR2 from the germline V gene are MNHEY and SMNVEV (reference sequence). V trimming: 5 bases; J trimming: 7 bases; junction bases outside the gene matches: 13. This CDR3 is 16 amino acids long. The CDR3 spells CASSLWSGSPVNEQFF. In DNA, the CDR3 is TGTGCCAGCAGTCTGTGGAGCGGGAGCCCGGTGAATGAGCAGTTCTTC.

CDR3 protein: CASSLGAGGREQFF. CDR3 sequence (DNA): TGTGCCAGCAGCTTGGGAGCGGGGGGAAGGGAGCAGTTCTTC. The chain is built from TRBV5-4 and TRBJ2-1, with 9 bases matching TRBD2. From germline, CDR1 is SGHNT and CDR2 YYREEE (reference sequence). The CDR3 sequence is 14 residues long. Losses at the gene ends were 0 bases for V and 10 bases for J; bases not matched to a gene: 5. Together with reference TRBV5-4 and TRBJ2-1, the CDR3 gives the full variable domain: ETGVTQSPTHLIKTRGQQVTLRCSSQSGHNTVSWYQQALGQGPQFIFQYYREEENGRGNFPPRFSGLQFPNYSSELNVNALELDDSALYLCASSLGAGGREQFFGPGTRLTVL.

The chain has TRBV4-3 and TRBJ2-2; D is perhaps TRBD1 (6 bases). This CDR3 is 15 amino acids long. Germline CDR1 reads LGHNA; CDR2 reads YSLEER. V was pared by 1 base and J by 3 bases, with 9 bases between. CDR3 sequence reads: CASSQGDIYTGELFF. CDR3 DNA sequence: TGCGCCAGCAGCCAAGGGGACATATACACCGGGGAGCTGTTTTTT.

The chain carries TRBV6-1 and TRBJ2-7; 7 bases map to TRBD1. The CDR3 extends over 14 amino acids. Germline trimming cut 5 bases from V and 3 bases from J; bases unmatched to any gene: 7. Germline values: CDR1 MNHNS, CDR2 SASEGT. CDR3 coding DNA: TGTGCCAGCAGTCCCCGACAGGGCCTCTACGAGCAGTACTTC. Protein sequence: CASSPRQGLYEQYF.

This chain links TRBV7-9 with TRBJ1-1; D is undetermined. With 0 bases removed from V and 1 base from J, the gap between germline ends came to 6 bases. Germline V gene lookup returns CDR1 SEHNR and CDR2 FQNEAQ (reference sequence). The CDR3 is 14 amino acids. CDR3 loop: CASSLAAGNTEAFF. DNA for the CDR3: TGTGCCAGCAGCTTAGCGGCGGGGAACACTGAAGCTTTCTTT.

CDR3 DNA sequence: TGTGCCAGCAGCGACCGGACTAGCGGCTCCTACGAGCAGTACTTC. This translates into CASSDRTSGSYEQYF. The chain is built from TRBV7-2 and TRBJ2-7; 10 nucleotides align to TRBD2. This CDR3 contains 15 residues. V lost 5 bases to trimming and J lost 0 bases; unmatched junction nucleotides: 4. CDR1 is SGHTA and CDR2 is FQGNSA in the germline V gene.

Here the CDR3 reads CASSDRIGLAGYTDTQYF. The DNA of the CDR3 is TGCGCCAGCAGTGATCGGATCGGACTAGCGGGGTACACAGATACGCAGTATTTT. The rearrangement joins TRBV10-2 to TRBJ2-3, with 12 nucleotides matching TRBD2. The CDR3 length is 18 residues. J gave up 2 bases and V 3 bases, and 9 bases lay outside the gene matches. Germline V gene data show CDR1 as WSHSY and CDR2 as SAAADI.

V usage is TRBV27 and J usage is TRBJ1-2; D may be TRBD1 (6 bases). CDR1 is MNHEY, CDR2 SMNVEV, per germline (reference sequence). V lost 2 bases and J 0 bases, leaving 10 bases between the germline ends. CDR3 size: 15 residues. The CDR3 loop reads CASSLQGWSNYGYTF. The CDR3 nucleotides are TGTGCCAGCAGTTTACAGGGGTGGTCTAACTATGGCTACACCTTC.

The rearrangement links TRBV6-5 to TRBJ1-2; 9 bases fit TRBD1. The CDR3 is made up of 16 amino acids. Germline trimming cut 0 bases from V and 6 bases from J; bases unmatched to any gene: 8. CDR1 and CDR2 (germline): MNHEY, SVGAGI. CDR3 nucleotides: TGTGCCAGCAGTTACTCGTGGACAGGGGTTCAAAATGGCTACACCTTC. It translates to CASSYSWTGVQNGYTF.

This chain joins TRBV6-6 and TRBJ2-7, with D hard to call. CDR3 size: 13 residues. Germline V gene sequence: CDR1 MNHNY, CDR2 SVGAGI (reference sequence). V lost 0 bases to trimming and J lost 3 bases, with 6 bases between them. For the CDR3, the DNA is TGTGCCAGCAGTTACTCGAGGAGCTACGAGCAGTACTTC. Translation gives CASSYSRSYEQYF.

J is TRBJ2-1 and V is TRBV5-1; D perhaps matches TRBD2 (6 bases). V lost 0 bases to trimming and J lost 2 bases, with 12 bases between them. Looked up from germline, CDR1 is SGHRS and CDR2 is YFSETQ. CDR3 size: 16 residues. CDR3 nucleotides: TGCGCCAGCAGCTTGGGTGGGGGGAACCCCTACAATGAGCAGTTCTTC. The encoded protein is CASSLGGGNPYNEQFF. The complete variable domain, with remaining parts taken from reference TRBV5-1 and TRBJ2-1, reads KAGVTQTPRYLIKTRGQQVTLSCSPISGHRSVSWYQQTPGQGLQFLFEYFSETQRNKGNFPGRFSGRQFSNSRSEMNVSTLELGDSALYLCASSLGGGNPYNEQFFGPGTRLTVL.

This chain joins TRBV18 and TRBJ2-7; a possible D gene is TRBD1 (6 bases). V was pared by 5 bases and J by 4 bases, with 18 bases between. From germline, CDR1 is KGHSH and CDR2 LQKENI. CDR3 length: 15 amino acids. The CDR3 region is CASSIATTGGYEQYF. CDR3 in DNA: TGTGCCAGCTCAATCGCCACGACAGGAGGTTACGAGCAGTACTTC.

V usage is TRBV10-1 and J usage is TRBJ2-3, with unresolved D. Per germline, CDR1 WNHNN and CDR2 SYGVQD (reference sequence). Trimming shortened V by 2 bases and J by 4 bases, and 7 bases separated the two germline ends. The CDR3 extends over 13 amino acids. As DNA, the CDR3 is TGCGCCAGCAGTGAGATTCGGGCAGATACGCAGTATTTT. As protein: CASSEIRADTQYF.

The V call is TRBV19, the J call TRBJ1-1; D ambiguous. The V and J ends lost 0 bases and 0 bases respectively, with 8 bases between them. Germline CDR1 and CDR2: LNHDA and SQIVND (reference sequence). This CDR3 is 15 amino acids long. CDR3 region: CASSIDPRVNTEAFF. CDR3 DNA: TGTGCCAGTAGTATAGATCCACGAGTGAACACTGAAGCTTTCTTT.

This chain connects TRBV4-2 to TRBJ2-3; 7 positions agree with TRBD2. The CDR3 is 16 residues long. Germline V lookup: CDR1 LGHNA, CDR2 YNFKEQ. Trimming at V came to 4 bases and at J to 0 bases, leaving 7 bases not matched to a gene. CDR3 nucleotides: TGTGCCAGCAGCCCCGCTAGCGGCTCTAGCACAGATACGCAGTATTTT. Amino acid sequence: CASSPASGSSTDTQYF.

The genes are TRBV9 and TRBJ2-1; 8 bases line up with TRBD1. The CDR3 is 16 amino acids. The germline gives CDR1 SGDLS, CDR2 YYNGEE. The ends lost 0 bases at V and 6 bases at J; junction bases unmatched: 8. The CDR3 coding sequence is TGTGCCAGCAGCGTAGCCGGGACAGGAAATCCCAATGAGCAGTTCTTC. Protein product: CASSVAGTGNPNEQFF.

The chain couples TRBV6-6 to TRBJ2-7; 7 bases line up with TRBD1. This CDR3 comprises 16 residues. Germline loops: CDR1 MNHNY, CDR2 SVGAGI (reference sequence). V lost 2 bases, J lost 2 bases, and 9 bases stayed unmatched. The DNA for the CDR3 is TGTGCCAGCAGTTACACTGGGGACAGTCCCACCTACGAGCAGTACTTC. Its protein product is CASSYTGDSPTYEQYF.

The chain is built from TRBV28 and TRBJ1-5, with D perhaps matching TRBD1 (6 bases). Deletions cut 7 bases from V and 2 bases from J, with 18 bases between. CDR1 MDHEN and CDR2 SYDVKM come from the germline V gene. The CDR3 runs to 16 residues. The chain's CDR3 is CASISGQFLGNQPQHF. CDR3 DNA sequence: TGTGCCAGCATCTCCGGACAGTTTCTTGGCAATCAGCCCCAGCATTTT.

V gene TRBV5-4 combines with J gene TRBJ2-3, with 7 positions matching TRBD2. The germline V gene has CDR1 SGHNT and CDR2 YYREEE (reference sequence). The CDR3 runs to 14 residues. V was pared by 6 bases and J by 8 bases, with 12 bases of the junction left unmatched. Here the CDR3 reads CASTLAGLPGTQYF. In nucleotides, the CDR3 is TGTGCCAGCACCTTAGCGGGCCTCCCCGGTACGCAGTATTTT.